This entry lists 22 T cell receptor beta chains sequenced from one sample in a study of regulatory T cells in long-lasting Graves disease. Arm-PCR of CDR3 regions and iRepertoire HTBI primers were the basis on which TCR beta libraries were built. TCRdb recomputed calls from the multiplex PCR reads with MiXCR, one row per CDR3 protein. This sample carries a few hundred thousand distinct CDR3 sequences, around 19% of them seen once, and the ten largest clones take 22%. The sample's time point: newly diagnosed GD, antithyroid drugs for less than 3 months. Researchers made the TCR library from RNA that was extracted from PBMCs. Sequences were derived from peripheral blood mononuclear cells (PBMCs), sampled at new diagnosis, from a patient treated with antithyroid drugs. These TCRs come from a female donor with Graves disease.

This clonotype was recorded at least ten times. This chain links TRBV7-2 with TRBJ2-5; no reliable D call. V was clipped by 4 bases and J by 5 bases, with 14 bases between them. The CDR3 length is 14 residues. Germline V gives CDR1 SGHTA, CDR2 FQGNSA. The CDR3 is CASSSLPTWETQYF. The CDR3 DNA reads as TGTGCCAGCAGCTCCCTACCAACTTGGGAGACCCAGTACTTC.

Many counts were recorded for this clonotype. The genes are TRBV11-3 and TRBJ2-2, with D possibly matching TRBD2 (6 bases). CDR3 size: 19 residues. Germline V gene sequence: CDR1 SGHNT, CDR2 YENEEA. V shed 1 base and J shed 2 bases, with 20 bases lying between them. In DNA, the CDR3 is TGTGCCAGCAGCTTAGCCCCGCTCCTTCTAGCGCATAACACCGGGGAGCTGTTTTTT. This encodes CASSLAPLLLAHNTGELFF.

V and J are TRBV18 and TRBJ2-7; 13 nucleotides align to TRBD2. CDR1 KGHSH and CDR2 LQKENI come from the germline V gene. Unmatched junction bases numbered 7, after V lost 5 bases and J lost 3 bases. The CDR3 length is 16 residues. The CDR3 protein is CASSTWTSGSNYEQYF. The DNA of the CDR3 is TGTGCCAGCTCAACATGGACTAGCGGGAGTAACTACGAGCAGTACTTC.

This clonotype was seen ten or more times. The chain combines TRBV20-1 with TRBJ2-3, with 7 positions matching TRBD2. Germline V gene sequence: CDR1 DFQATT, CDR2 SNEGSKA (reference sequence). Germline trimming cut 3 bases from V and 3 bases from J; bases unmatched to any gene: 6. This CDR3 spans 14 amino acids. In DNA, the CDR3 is TGCAGTGCTAGTCAGCGGGGTGTAACAGATACGCAGTATTTT. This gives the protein CSASQRGVTDTQYF.

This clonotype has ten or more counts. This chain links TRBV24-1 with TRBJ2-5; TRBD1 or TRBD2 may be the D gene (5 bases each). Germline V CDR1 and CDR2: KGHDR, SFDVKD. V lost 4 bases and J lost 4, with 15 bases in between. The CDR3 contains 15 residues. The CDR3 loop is CATSEAGTPTETQYF. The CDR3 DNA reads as TGTGCCACCAGTGAGGCCGGGACGCCGACAGAGACCCAGTACTTC.

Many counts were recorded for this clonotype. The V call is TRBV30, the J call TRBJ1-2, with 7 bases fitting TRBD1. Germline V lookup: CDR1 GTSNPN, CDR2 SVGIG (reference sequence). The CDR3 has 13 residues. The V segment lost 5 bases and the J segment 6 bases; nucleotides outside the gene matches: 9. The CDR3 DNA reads TGTGCCTGGGTGGGAGGGGGCTCGAATGGCTACACCTTC. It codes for CAWVGGGSNGYTF.

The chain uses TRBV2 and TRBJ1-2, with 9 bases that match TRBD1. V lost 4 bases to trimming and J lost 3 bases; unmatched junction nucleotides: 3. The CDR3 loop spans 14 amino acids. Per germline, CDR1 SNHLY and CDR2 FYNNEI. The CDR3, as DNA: TGTGCCAGCAGTGGGACAGGGGTTCACTATGGCTACACCTTC. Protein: CASSGTGVHYGYTF.

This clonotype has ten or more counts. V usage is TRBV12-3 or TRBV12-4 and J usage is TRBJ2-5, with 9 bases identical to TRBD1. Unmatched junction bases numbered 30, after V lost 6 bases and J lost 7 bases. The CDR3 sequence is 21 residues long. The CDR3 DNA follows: TGTGCCAGCAGCCCCCACCACCGGGACAGGGCAAGGGACGTAGTTGTGCGGACCCAGTACTTC. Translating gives CASSPHHRDRARDVVVRTQYF.

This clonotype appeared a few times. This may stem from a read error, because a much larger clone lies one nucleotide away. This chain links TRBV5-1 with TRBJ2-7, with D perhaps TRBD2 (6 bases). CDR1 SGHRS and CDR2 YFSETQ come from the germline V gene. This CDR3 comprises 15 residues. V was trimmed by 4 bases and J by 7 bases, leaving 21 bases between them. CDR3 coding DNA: TGCGCCAGCAGCGCCTCCTCGGGACTGTTTGGGGAGCAGTACTTC. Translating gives CASSASSGLFGEQYF. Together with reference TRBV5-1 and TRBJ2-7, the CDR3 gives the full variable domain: KAGVTQTPRYLIKTRGQQVTLSCSPISGHRSVSWYQQTPGQGLQFLFEYFSETQRNKGNFPGRFSGRQFSNSRSEMNVSTLELGDSALYLCASSASSGLFGEQYFGPGTRLTVT.

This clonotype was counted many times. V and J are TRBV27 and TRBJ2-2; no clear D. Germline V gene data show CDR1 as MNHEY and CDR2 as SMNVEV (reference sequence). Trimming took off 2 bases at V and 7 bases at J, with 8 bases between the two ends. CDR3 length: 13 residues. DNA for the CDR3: TGTGCCAGCAGTTTAAACGGTGGCGGGGAGCTGTTTTTT. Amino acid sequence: CASSLNGGGELFF.

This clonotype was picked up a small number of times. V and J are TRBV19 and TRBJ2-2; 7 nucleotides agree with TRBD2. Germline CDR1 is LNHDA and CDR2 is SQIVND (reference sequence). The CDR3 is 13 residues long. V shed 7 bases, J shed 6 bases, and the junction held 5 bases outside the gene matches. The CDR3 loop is CASIGGRAGELFF. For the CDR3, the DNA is TGTGCCAGTATAGGAGGGAGGGCCGGGGAGCTGTTTTTT. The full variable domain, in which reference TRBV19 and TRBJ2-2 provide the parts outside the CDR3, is DGGITQSPKYLFRKEGQNVTLSCEQNLNHDAMYWYRQDPGQGLRLIYYSQIVNDFQKGDIAEGYSVSREKKESFPLTVTSAQKNPTAFYLCASIGGRAGELFFGEGSRLTVL.

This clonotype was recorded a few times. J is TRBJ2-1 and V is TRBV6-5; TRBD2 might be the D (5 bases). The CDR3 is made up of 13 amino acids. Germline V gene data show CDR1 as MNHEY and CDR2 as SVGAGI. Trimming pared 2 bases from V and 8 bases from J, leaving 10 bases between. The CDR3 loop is CASSYPPSYEQFF. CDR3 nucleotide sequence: TGTGCCAGCAGTTACCCACCTAGCTATGAGCAGTTCTTC.

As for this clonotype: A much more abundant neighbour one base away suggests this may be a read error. The CDR3 reads CATSWTGTDNSPLHF. The CDR3 coding sequence is TGCGCCACCAGCTGGACGGGGACAGATAATTCACCCCTCCACTTT. The chain has TRBV5-1 and TRBJ1-6; 7 bases map to TRBD1. The CDR3 totals 15 residues. CDR1 and CDR2 (germline): SGHRS, YFSETQ.

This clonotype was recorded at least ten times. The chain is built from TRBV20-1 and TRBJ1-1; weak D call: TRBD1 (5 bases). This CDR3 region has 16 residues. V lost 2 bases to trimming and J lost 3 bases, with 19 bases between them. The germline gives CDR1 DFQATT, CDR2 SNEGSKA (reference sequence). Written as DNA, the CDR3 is TGCAGTGCTAGAATCCGGGACGCTGGGGGGTACACTGAAGCTTTCTTT. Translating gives CSARIRDAGGYTEAFF.

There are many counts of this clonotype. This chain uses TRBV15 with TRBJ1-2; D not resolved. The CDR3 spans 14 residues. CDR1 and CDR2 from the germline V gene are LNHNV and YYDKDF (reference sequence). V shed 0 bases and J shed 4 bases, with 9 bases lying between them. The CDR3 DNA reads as TGTGCCACCAGCAGAGACTCATTCTCCTATGGCTACACCTTC. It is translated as CATSRDSFSYGYTF.

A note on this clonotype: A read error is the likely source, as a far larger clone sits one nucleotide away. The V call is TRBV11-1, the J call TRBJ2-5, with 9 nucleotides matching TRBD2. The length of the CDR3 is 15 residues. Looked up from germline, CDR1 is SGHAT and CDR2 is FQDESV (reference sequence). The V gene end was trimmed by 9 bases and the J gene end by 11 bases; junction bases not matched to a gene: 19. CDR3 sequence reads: CASTRGAGGYNEQYF. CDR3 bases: TGTGCCAGTACACGGGGAGCGGGAGGCTACAATGAGCAGTACTTC. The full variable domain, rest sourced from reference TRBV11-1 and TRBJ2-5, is EAEVAQSPRYKITEKSQAVAFWCDPISGHATLYWYRQILGQGPELLVQFQDESVVDDSQLPKDRFSAERLKGVDSTLKIQPAELGDSAMYLCASTRGAGGYNEQYFGPGTRLLVL.

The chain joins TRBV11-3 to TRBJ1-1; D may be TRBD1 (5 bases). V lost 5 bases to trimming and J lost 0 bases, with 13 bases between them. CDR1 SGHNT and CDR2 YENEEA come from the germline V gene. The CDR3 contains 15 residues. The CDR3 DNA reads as TGTGCCAGCAGCCCAGAGGGGCTCGTGAACACTGAAGCTTTCTTT. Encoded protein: CASSPEGLVNTEAFF.

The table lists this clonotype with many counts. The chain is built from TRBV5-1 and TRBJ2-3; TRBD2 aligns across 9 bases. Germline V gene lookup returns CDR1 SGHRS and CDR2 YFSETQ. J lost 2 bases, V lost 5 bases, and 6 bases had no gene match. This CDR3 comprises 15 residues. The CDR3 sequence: CASRVSSGTTDTQYF. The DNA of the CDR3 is TGCGCCAGCAGAGTGTCTAGCGGGACCACAGATACGCAGTATTTT.

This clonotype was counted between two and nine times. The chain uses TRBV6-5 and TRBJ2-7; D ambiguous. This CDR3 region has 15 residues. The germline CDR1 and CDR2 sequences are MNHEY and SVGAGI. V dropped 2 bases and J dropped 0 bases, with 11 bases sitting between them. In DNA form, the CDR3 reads TGTGCCAGCAGTTACGGACCAGAAAGCTCCTACGAGCAGTACTTC. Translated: CASSYGPESSYEQYF.

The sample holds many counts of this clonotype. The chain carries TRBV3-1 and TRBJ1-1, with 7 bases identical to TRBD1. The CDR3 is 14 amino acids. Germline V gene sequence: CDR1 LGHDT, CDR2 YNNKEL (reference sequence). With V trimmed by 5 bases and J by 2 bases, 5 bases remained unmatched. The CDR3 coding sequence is TGTGCCAGCAGCGATCGGACAGGCAACACTGAAGCTTTCTTT. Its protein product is CASSDRTGNTEAFF. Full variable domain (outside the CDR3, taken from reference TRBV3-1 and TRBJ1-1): DTAVSQTPKYLVTQMGNDKSIKCEQNLGHDTMYWYKQDSKKFLKIMFSYNNKELIINETVPNRFSPKSPDKAHLNLHINSLELGDSAVYFCASSDRTGNTEAFFGQGTRLTVV.

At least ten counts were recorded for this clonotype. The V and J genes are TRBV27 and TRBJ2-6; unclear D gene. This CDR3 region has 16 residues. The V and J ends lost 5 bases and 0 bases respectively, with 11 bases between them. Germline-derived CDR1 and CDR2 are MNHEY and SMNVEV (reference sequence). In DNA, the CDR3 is TGTGCCAGCAGTGAGATTGGGCGCTCTGGGGCCAACGTCCTGACTTTC. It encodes CASSEIGRSGANVLTF.

Here the CDR3 DNA reads TGCAGTGCTAGGGGGGCAGCAAATAATTCACCCCTCCACTTT. Translating gives CSARGAANNSPLHF. The chain carries TRBV20-1 and TRBJ1-6; TRBD1 is a possible D gene (6 bases). Germline V gene sequence: CDR1 DFQATT, CDR2 SNEGSKA (reference sequence). Trimming left V 3 bases short and J 5 bases short, with 11 bases between. The CDR3 runs 14 residues.